Each of the 7 T cell receptor beta chains below was sequenced from the same sample in a study of tumor and adjacent non-tumor tissue in lung cancer. A modified ARM-PCR protocol with three rounds of nested PCR amplified TCRbeta. TCRdb recomputed calls from the multiplex PCR reads with MiXCR, one row per CDR3 protein. Of 70,000 to 90,000 distinct CDR3 sequences detected, under 85% appear once; the ten largest clones hold roughly 12%. No cell sorting was done before RNA was extracted from the tissue. The source material was lung tumor tissue. All receptors derive from a woman in her 50s with non-small cell lung cancer.

Details on this clonotype: Compared with germline, one end of the junction differs, possibly owing to a read error. The V call is TRBV12-5, the J call TRBJ2-3, with D possibly being TRBD1 (6 bases). Germline V gives CDR1 LGHNT, CDR2 FRNRAP. This CDR3 spans 17 amino acids. In nucleotides, the CDR3 is TGTGCTAGTGGTTTGTGCTCTCAGGGACACGGCACAGATACGCAGTTTTTT. It codes for CASGLCSQGHGTDTQFF.

This clonotype has more than one count but fewer than ten. This sequence may be a read error, since a much larger clone differs from it by one base. The V gene is TRBV24-1, the J gene TRBJ2-2, with D possibly being TRBD1 (6 bases). Germline V gene sequence: CDR1 KGHDR, CDR2 SFDVKD. This CDR3 region has 14 residues. CDR3 nucleotide sequence: TGTGCCACCAGTGACAACAGGGACACCGGGAAGCTGTTTTTT. Encoded protein: CATSDNRDTGKLFF.

As regards this clonotype: A read error is possible here, since a much larger clone lies one base away. This CDR3 fails to terminate in the conserved phenylalanine or tryptophan, so it likely reflects a read error. This chain joins TRBV6-4 and TRBJ2-1; tentative D call: TRBD2 (6 bases). CDR3 length: 14 residues. Germline CDR1 MRHNA, CDR2 SNTAGT. Between the trimmed V and J ends, which lost 3 bases and 6 bases, there was a span of 12 bases. The CDR3 DNA reads as TGTGCCAGCAGTGAGAGGCGGGATGGCAATGAGCAGTTCTAC. It translates to CASSERRDGNEQFY.

With regard to this clonotype: The junction shows a germline mismatch at one end, possibly a read error. V is TRBV5-8 and J is TRBJ2-3; 7 bases line up with TRBD1. The CDR3 covers 14 residues. Germline V gene lookup returns CDR1 SGHTS and CDR2 YDEGEE. The CDR3 coding sequence is TGTGCCAGCAGCTTGGACAGGGGCAGAGATACACAGTATTTT. Translated: CASSLDRGRDTQYF.

A few counts support this clonotype. This chain joins TRBV5-6 and TRBJ1-1; TRBD1 matches 8 bases. V lost 9 bases and J lost 4; bases outside the gene matches: 11. The CDR3 contains 14 residues. Germline CDR1 SGHDT, CDR2 YYEEEE. The CDR3: CANSYLQGGTEAFF. The CDR3 nucleotides are TGTGCCAATAGCTACCTACAGGGGGGCACTGAAGCTTTCTTT.

There are a few counts of this clonotype. Lacking the conserved final phenylalanine or tryptophan, this CDR3 likely reflects a read error. The V and J genes are TRBV4-2 and TRBJ2-1; TRBD2 agrees at 10 bases. The CDR3 runs 16 residues. In germline, CDR1 is LGHNA, CDR2 YNFKEQ. The CDR3 here is CVSSQERLAGWNEQFL. The CDR3 DNA sequence: TGTGTCAGCAGCCAAGAAAGACTAGCGGGCTGGAATGAGCAGTTCTTA.

Relative to its sample, this clonotype is medium-sized. The chain carries TRBV28 and TRBJ2-7; unclear D gene. Germline V lookup: CDR1 MDHEN, CDR2 SYDVKM. V was shortened by 5 bases and J by 5 bases, with 16 bases between the two germline ends. This CDR3 spans 14 amino acids. The CDR3 bases are TGTGCCAGCAGTCGATTGCTGGAGAAACACGAGCAGTACTTC. This translates into CASSRLLEKHEQYF.